A single sample gave rise to the 23 T cell receptor beta chains below, sequenced in a study of blood T cell repertoires in COVID-19. The table came from immunoSEQ multiplex PCR; TCRdb's copy has only in-frame clones and leaves some out. Counted here are 25,000 to 35,000 clones, over 75% occurring once; the ten biggest clones make up more than 15%. Sequenced: peripheral blood. Receptors were obtained from a man older than 75 with acute or convalescent COVID-19.

The chain employs TRBV6-1 and TRBJ1-2, with D possibly matching TRBD1 (6 bases). The CDR3 runs to 15 residues. Germline CDR1 and CDR2: MNHNS and SASEGT. V lost 2 bases to trimming and J lost 2 bases, with 12 bases between them. For the CDR3, the DNA is TGTGCCAGCAGTGAATGGTACAGGGAGAACTATGGCTACACCTTC. This codes for CASSEWYRENYGYTF.

J is TRBJ2-7 and V is TRBV21-1; TRBD1 reflects the table's D call only, with no check against the DNA. TRBV21-1 is recorded as a pseudogene. The CDR3 covers 16 residues. CDR3 in DNA: TGTGCCAGCAGCAAATTGACCGGGACAGGGGATTACGAGCAGTACTTC. This sequence encodes CASSKLTGTGDYEQYF.

Regarding this clone: This sample also contains other DNA sequences that code for the same CDR3. The V and J genes are TRBV27 and TRBJ1-2; TRBD1 is a possible D gene (5 bases). Deletions cut 3 bases from V and 2 bases from J, with 10 bases between. The V gene's germline CDR1 is MNHEY and CDR2 SMNVEV (reference sequence). CDR3 size: 14 residues. This CDR3 reads CASSLSRANYGYTF. The CDR3 bases are TGTGCCAGCAGTTTGTCCAGGGCGAACTATGGCTACACCTTC.

V usage is TRBV28 and J usage is TRBJ2-2; a possible D gene is TRBD2 (6 bases). CDR3 length equals 13 residues. Deletions cut 8 bases from V and 5 bases from J, with 12 bases between. Germline V gene data show CDR1 as MDHEN and CDR2 as SYDVKM. CDR3 residues: CASQTSGTGELFF. DNA of the CDR3: TGTGCCAGCCAGACTAGTGGAACCGGGGAGCTGTTTTTT.

The chain couples TRBV11-3 to TRBJ1-3; D possibly corresponds to TRBD1 (5 bases). The V end was cut by 4 bases, the J end by 7 bases, with 11 bases between. Germline values: CDR1 SGHNT, CDR2 YENEEA. The CDR3 is 13 residues long. The CDR3 protein is CASSSPGLNTIYF. As DNA, the CDR3 is TGTGCCAGCAGCTCCCCGGGACTCAACACCATATATTTT.

This chain's CDR3 is CASSLVGGRGYTEAFF. CDR3 bases: TGCGCCAGCAGCTTGGTGGGTGGGAGGGGATACACTGAAGCTTTCTTT. The chain has TRBV5-1 and TRBJ1-1; the D gene is possibly TRBD1 (5 bases). This CDR3 region has 16 residues. V was cut by 0 bases and J by 3 bases, with 15 bases left in between. Per the germline V gene, CDR1 is SGHRS and CDR2 is YFSETQ.

The rearrangement joins TRBV5-4 to TRBJ2-3; D perhaps matches TRBD2 (7 bases). V dropped 2 bases and J dropped 4 bases, with 11 bases sitting between them. Germline V gives CDR1 SGHNT, CDR2 YYREEE (reference sequence). This CDR3 has 14 residues. The CDR3 DNA reads as TGTGCCAGCAGCTTTCGGGGGGCGTCAGATACGCAGTATTTT. This codes for CASSFRGASDTQYF. Combining the CDR3 with reference TRBV5-4 and TRBJ2-3 gives the whole variable domain ETGVTQSPTHLIKTRGQQVTLRCSSQSGHNTVSWYQQALGQGPQFIFQYYREEENGRGNFPPRFSGLQFPNYSSELNVNALELDDSALYLCASSFRGASDTQYFGPGTRLTVL.

The chain recombines TRBV6-5 with TRBJ1-6; 7 bases fit TRBD1. The length of the CDR3 is 15 residues. J gave up 6 bases and V 4 bases, and 6 bases lay outside the gene matches. Germline CDR1 is MNHEY and CDR2 is SVGAGI. The chain's CDR3 is CASSSLGTVNSPLHF. For the CDR3, the DNA is TGTGCCAGCAGTTCCCTCGGGACAGTTAATTCACCCCTCCACTTT.

J is TRBJ1-5 and V is TRBV19, with D perhaps matching TRBD1 (5 bases). In germline, CDR1 is LNHDA, CDR2 SQIVND (reference sequence). The length of the CDR3 is 14 residues. Between the trimmed V and J ends, which lost 6 bases and 4 bases, there was a span of 13 bases. The CDR3 region has the DNA TGTGCCAGTAGGGACATTCGGTCGAATCAGCCCCAGCATTTT. This translates into CASRDIRSNQPQHF.

The rearrangement links TRBV7-8 to TRBJ1-5; no clear D gene. The CDR3 is 14 residues long. V was trimmed by 1 base and J by 4 bases, leaving 8 bases between them. Germline assignment: CDR1 SGHVS and CDR2 FQNEAQ. As DNA, the CDR3 is TGTGCCAGCAGCTTAGGCGTAAGTAATCAGCCCCAGCATTTT. This codes for CASSLGVSNQPQHF. Using reference TRBV7-8 and TRBJ1-5 for the parts outside the CDR3, the full variable domain is GAGVSQSPRYKVAKRGQDVALRCDPISGHVSLFWYQQALGQGPEFLTYFQNEAQLDKSGLPSDRFFAERPEGSVSTLKIQRTQQEDSAVYLCASSLGVSNQPQHFGDGTRLSIL.

The chain carries TRBV6-2 or TRBV6-3 and TRBJ1-1, with D tentatively TRBD1 (5 bases). In germline, CDR1 is MNHEY, CDR2 SVGEGT. The V end was cut by 0 bases, the J end by 2 bases, with 7 bases between. This CDR3 has 14 residues. The CDR3 DNA reads TGTGCCAGCAGTTACTCAGGGGCCAACACTGAAGCTTTCTTT. Translation gives CASSYSGANTEAFF.

The chain joins TRBV28 to TRBJ1-2, with TRBD1 matching 11 bases. Germline V gene lookup returns CDR1 MDHEN and CDR2 SYDVKM. This CDR3 has 16 residues. Trimming took 5 bases from V and 0 from J; bases not matched to a gene: 5. The CDR3 here is CASSLPGQGANYGYTF. CDR3 coding DNA: TGTGCCAGCAGTCTTCCGGGACAGGGGGCTAACTATGGCTACACCTTC.

DNA for the CDR3: TGTGCCGTCGGCCCGGGGTATAGCAATCAGCCCCAGCATTTT. It translates to CAVGPGYSNQPQHF. The chain combines TRBV24-1 with TRBJ1-5, with D uncertain. V was clipped by 12 bases and J by 0 bases, with 14 bases between them. The CDR3 extends over 14 amino acids. Germline V gives CDR1 KGHDR, CDR2 SFDVKD.

CDR3 loop: CASSLASLQETQYF. The CDR3 DNA is TGTGCCAGCAGCTTGGCCTCCCTCCAAGAGACCCAGTACTTC. The rearrangement links TRBV5-4 to TRBJ2-5; D remains ambiguous. Per the germline V gene, CDR1 is SGHNT and CDR2 is YYREEE (reference sequence). There are 14 residues in the CDR3. The V end was cut by 0 bases, the J end by 1 base, with 7 bases between. Using reference TRBV5-4 and TRBJ2-5 for the parts outside the CDR3, the full variable domain is ETGVTQSPTHLIKTRGQQVTLRCSSQSGHNTVSWYQQALGQGPQFIFQYYREEENGRGNFPPRFSGLQFPNYSSELNVNALELDDSALYLCASSLASLQETQYFGPGTRLLVL.

The chain employs TRBV6-5 and TRBJ2-5; 7 positions agree with TRBD2. Germline CDR1 is MNHEY and CDR2 is SVGAGI. This CDR3 has 15 residues. V gave up 0 bases and J gave up 4 bases; unmatched junction bases: 5. The CDR3 sequence: CASSYSRGEGETQYF. CDR3 nucleotides: TGTGCCAGCAGTTACTCCCGGGGGGAGGGAGAGACCCAGTACTTC.

The chain has TRBV7-8 and TRBJ2-1, with 12 bases matching TRBD2. The V gene end was trimmed by 0 bases and the J gene end by 4 bases; junction bases not matched to a gene: 1. This CDR3 is 16 amino acids long. The V gene's germline CDR1 is SGHVS and CDR2 FQNEAQ. The CDR3 DNA reads as TGTGCCAGCAGCTTAGCGGGACTAGCGGGTTACAATGAGCAGTTCTTC. It translates to CASSLAGLAGYNEQFF.

CDR3 loop: CASSSSPGQNTEAFF. CDR3 sequence (DNA): TGTGCCAGCTCCTCCAGCCCAGGGCAGAACACTGAAGCTTTCTTT. This chain uses TRBV18 with TRBJ1-1; TRBD1 is a possible D gene (5 bases). V was shortened by 6 bases and J by 1 base, with 15 bases between the two germline ends. The length of the CDR3 is 15 residues. The germline V gene has CDR1 KGHSH and CDR2 LQKENI.

The J gene is TRBJ1-2, the V gene TRBV10-1, with 7 nucleotides matching TRBD1. Trimming removed 6 bases from V and 7 bases from J; junction bases left unmatched: 2. The V gene's germline CDR1 is WNHNN and CDR2 SYGVQD (reference sequence). The CDR3 is 11 residues long. DNA for the CDR3: TGCGCCAGCAGACAGGGGTGTGGCTACACCTTC. Translation: CASRQGCGYTF.

The chain employs TRBV7-4 and TRBJ2-3, with D tentatively TRBD1 (6 bases). Germline CDR1 is SGHVT and CDR2 is SQSDAQ. Deletions cut 5 bases from V and 0 bases from J, with 18 bases between. There are 17 residues in the CDR3. The CDR3 coding sequence is TGTGCCAGCAGCCGGGGCCTTGGGGGACATAGCACAGATACGCAGTATTTT. Its translation: CASSRGLGGHSTDTQYF.

The chain is built from TRBV28 and TRBJ1-5; TRBD1 matches 9 bases. CDR3 size: 12 residues. Germline CDR1 and CDR2: MDHEN and SYDVKM. The ends lost 9 bases at V and 6 bases at J; junction bases unmatched: 3. This chain's CDR3 is CASSQGAQPQHF. In nucleotides, the CDR3 is TGTGCCAGTTCACAGGGGGCTCAGCCCCAGCATTTT.

This sequence joins TRBV18 and TRBJ2-2; TRBD1 might be the D (7 bases). CDR1 is KGHSH and CDR2 is LQKENI in the germline V gene. Trimming removed 3 bases at V and 2 bases at J, with 13 bases between. The CDR3 length is 16 residues. This CDR3 is CASSPRQGGNTGELFF. The CDR3 DNA is TGTGCCAGCTCACCTAGACAGGGAGGAAACACCGGGGAGCTGTTTTTT. The full variable domain, in which reference TRBV18 and TRBJ2-2 provide the parts outside the CDR3, is NAGVMQNPRHLVRRRGQEARLRCSPMKGHSHVYWYRQLPEEGLKFMVYLQKENIIDESGMPKERFSAEFPKEGPSILRIQQVVRGDSAAYFCASSPRQGGNTGELFFGEGSRLTVL.

The rearrangement joins TRBV9 to TRBJ1-4; D is unresolved. Trimming removed 4 bases at V and 3 bases at J, with 4 bases between. The CDR3 loop spans 12 amino acids. Germline CDR1 and CDR2: SGDLS and YYNGEE. The CDR3, as DNA: TGTGCCAGCAGCCAATCTAATGAAAAACTGTTTTTT. As protein: CASSQSNEKLFF.

The chain uses TRBV7-8 and TRBJ2-5, with D perhaps matching TRBD2 (6 bases). V lost 0 bases to trimming and J lost 4 bases, with 12 bases between them. Germline V gene sequence: CDR1 SGHVS, CDR2 FQNEAQ. This CDR3 is 15 amino acids long. CDR3 sequence (DNA): TGTGCCAGCAGCTTAGCGTGGGCGGGAAGAGAGACCCAGTACTTC. Amino acids: CASSLAWAGRETQYF.